What follows are 22 T cell receptor beta chains derived from one specimen sequenced in a study of technical replicates of blood from a few donors. The repertoire was sequenced with immunoSEQ multiplex PCR; TCRdb's copy has only in-frame clones and lacks some. The sample has 91,000 or so clones; over 85% are singletons. The sequenced material came from T cells isolated from PBMCs. Receptors originate from a human donor in good health.

This chain connects TRBV29-1 to TRBJ2-1; D remains unclear. Trimming cost V 4 bases and J 5 bases, with 12 bases left between them. The length of the CDR3 is 13 residues. Looked up from germline, CDR1 is SQVTM and CDR2 is ANQGSEA. CDR3 in DNA: TGCAGCGTTGTTCTACGGTACCACAATGAGCAGTTCTTC. Amino acids: CSVVLRYHNEQFF.

The chain combines TRBV6-5 with TRBJ2-5, with a weak D call TRBD1 (6 bases). V dropped 2 bases and J dropped 14 bases, with 15 bases sitting between them. This CDR3 spans 12 amino acids. The germline CDR1 and CDR2 sequences are MNHEY and SVGAGI. This chain's CDR3 is CASSYAGQTYYF. In nucleotides, the CDR3 is TGTGCCAGCAGTTACGCCGGACAGACTTACTACTTC.

The chain carries TRBV4-1 and TRBJ1-2; D not certain. CDR1 is MGHRA and CDR2 is YSYEKL in the germline V gene. This CDR3 spans 12 amino acids. Between the trimmed V and J ends, which lost 6 bases and 4 bases, there was a span of 9 bases. The CDR3 DNA sequence: TGCGCCAGCAGGTCAGGATCCTATGGCTACACCTTC. Its translation: CASRSGSYGYTF.

The chain is built from TRBV5-5 and TRBJ2-2; 9 bases line up with TRBD2. The CDR3 consists of 16 residues. Trimming cost V 1 base and J 6 bases; bases outside gene matches: 7. The germline CDR1 and CDR2 sequences are SGHKS and YYEKEE (reference sequence). The CDR3 DNA reads TGTGCCAGCAGCTTGTTGGCGGGAGGGCGGGCCGGGGAGCTGTTTTTT. This codes for CASSLLAGGRAGELFF.

CDR3 amino acids: CASSTIRVRGYTF. The CDR3, as DNA: TGTGCCAGCAGCACCATCAGGGTGCGGGGCTACACCTTC. The chain couples TRBV5-6 to TRBJ1-2; maybe TRBD1 (5 bases). Germline CDR1 reads SGHDT; CDR2 reads YYEEEE. Trimming took off 4 bases at V and 8 bases at J, with 15 bases between the two ends. There are 13 residues in the CDR3.

The V call is TRBV9, the J call TRBJ1-1; TRBD1 is a possible D gene (6 bases). This CDR3 has 13 residues. Per germline, CDR1 SGDLS and CDR2 YYNGEE. V lost 4 bases to trimming and J lost 7 bases, with 14 bases between them. CDR3 sequence reads: CASSPTGKGEAFF. Written as DNA, the CDR3 is TGTGCCAGCAGCCCTACAGGGAAGGGTGAAGCTTTCTTT.

This chain joins TRBV30 and TRBJ2-7; 10 nucleotides align to TRBD1. CDR3 length: 12 residues. In germline, CDR1 is GTSNPN, CDR2 SVGIG (reference sequence). The V segment lost 7 bases and the J segment 2 bases; nucleotides outside the gene matches: 2. CDR3 protein: CASGTGAYEQYF. The CDR3 coding sequence is TGTGCCTCCGGGACAGGGGCCTACGAGCAGTACTTC.

The V call is TRBV4-1, the J call TRBJ1-5; D remains ambiguous. This CDR3 contains 14 residues. Germline CDR1 and CDR2: MGHRA and YSYEKL. V gave up 4 bases and J gave up 8 bases, with 15 bases separating them. The CDR3 sequence is CASSPREGREPQHF. CDR3 DNA: TGCGCCAGCAGCCCCCGGGAAGGCCGGGAGCCCCAGCATTTT.

DNA of the CDR3: TGTGCCAGCAGCTTTGAGCAATTCTACAATGAGCAGTTCTTC. It encodes CASSFEQFYNEQFF. This chain uses TRBV5-5 with TRBJ2-1; the D is unclear. The V end was cut by 2 bases, the J end by 3 bases, with 9 bases between. Germline V CDR1 and CDR2: SGHKS, YYEKEE (reference sequence). The CDR3 is 14 amino acids. Drawing the rest from reference TRBV5-5 and TRBJ2-1, the complete variable domain is DAGVTQSPTHLIKTRGQQVTLRCSPISGHKSVSWYQQVLGQGPQFIFQYYEKEERGRGNFPDRFSARQFPNYSSELNVNALLLGDSALYLCASSFEQFYNEQFFGPGTRLTVL.

V usage is TRBV11-3 and J usage is TRBJ1-1; 8 bases are a match to TRBD1. The germline CDR1 and CDR2 sequences are SGHNT and YENEEA. The CDR3 loop spans 14 amino acids. Trimming at V came to 5 bases and at J to 2 bases, leaving 4 bases not matched to a gene. Written as DNA, the CDR3 is TGTGCCAGCAGCCCCAGGGGGCTTAACACTGAAGCTTTCTTT. Its translation is CASSPRGLNTEAFF.

The V call is TRBV7-9, the J call TRBJ1-2; TRBD1 matches 7 bases. The ends lost 1 base at V and 6 bases at J; junction bases unmatched: 5. The CDR3 is 14 residues long. Germline V gene sequence: CDR1 SEHNR, CDR2 FQNEAQ (reference sequence). This chain's CDR3 is CASSLGGTANGYTF. The CDR3 DNA reads TGTGCCAGCAGCTTAGGGGGGACAGCTAATGGCTACACCTTC.

The genes are TRBV9 and TRBJ2-1; 7 bases are a match to TRBD2. Germline V gene sequence: CDR1 SGDLS, CDR2 YYNGEE. The CDR3 sequence is 15 residues long. V shed 3 bases, J shed 0 bases, and the junction held 3 bases outside the gene matches. Written as DNA, the CDR3 is TGTGCCAGCAGCGCTAGCGGAAGCTCCTACAATGAGCAGTTCTTC. It yields the protein CASSASGSSYNEQFF.

This clone was seen only a few times. This sequence joins TRBV30 and TRBJ1-1, with D possibly TRBD1 on 6 matching bases. CDR3 length: 12 amino acids. In germline, CDR1 is GTSNPN, CDR2 SVGIG (reference sequence). V lost 4 bases and J lost 7, with 13 bases in between. The CDR3 DNA sequence: TGTGCCTGGAACAGGGCTGGATTTGAAGCTTTCTTT. This sequence encodes CAWNRAGFEAFF.

J is TRBJ1-2 and V is TRBV6-5; D might be TRBD1 (6 bases). From germline, CDR1 is MNHEY and CDR2 SVGAGI. The CDR3 contains 13 residues. The V and J ends lost 4 bases and 5 bases respectively, with 11 bases between them. CDR3 nucleotide sequence: TGTGCCAGCAGTTTACTGACAGGTTATGGCTACACCTTC. It is translated as CASSLLTGYGYTF.

The CDR3, as DNA: TGTGCCAGCAGCCCGCGACAGGCTAGCTCTGGAAACACCATATATTTT. Its translation is CASSPRQASSGNTIYF. J is TRBJ1-3 and V is TRBV11-3, with a tentative D call TRBD1 (6 bases). CDR1 is SGHNT, CDR2 YENEEA, per germline. The germline V and J ends were trimmed by 5 bases and 0 bases, with 14 bases remaining between them. The CDR3 totals 16 residues.

V gene TRBV6-8 combines with J gene TRBJ2-5; D uncertain. The J call may be incorrect, as the DNA end agrees better with TRBJ2-7. The CDR3 consists of 18 residues. CDR1 and CDR2 (germline): MNHGY, SAAAGT. The CDR3 sequence: CASSYSQLKRHISYEQYF. In DNA, the CDR3 is TGTGCCAGCAGTTACTCGCAGTTAAAGAGACACATTTCTTACGAGCAGTACTTC.

This clone was seen a few times. This chain joins TRBV6-4 and TRBJ1-1; 8 nucleotides align to TRBD1. Looked up from germline, CDR1 is MRHNA and CDR2 is SNTAGT. The ends lost 8 bases at V and 4 bases at J; junction bases unmatched: 6. The CDR3 runs to 13 residues. The CDR3 reads CASRDRRGTEAFF. CDR3 bases: TGTGCCAGCCGGGACAGGAGGGGCACTGAAGCTTTCTTT.

The chain recombines TRBV14 with TRBJ1-1; perhaps TRBD1 as D (6 bases). V was shortened by 1 base and J by 5 bases, with 14 bases between the two germline ends. The CDR3 is made up of 15 amino acids. Per the germline V gene, CDR1 is SGHDN and CDR2 is FVKESK. In DNA form, the CDR3 reads TGTGCCAGCAGCCAAGGCCTACACAGGGAAACTGAAGCTTTCTTT. Protein product: CASSQGLHRETEAFF.

The chain joins TRBV5-4 to TRBJ1-2; 8 bases are a match to TRBD1. The J segment lost 3 bases and the V segment lost 0 bases, leaving 4 bases of the junction unmatched. This CDR3 contains 15 residues. CDR1 is SGHNT and CDR2 is YYREEE in the germline V gene (reference sequence). The CDR3 protein is CASSLGQGTDYGYTF. The CDR3 region has the DNA TGTGCCAGCAGCTTGGGACAGGGGACCGACTATGGCTACACCTTC.

CDR3 loop: CASSRGTSGGNEQFF. The CDR3 DNA reads as TGTGCCAGCAGTCGAGGGACTAGCGGAGGCAATGAGCAGTTCTTC. The chain recombines TRBV6-5 with TRBJ2-1, with 11 bases fitting TRBD2. Unmatched junction bases numbered 6, after V lost 5 bases and J lost 6 bases. The CDR3 is made up of 15 amino acids. Germline assignment: CDR1 MNHEY and CDR2 SVGAGI.

Notes on this clone: The same CDR3 also results from other DNA sequences found in this sample. The chain has TRBV27 and TRBJ1-1; maybe TRBD1 (5 bases). The CDR3 consists of 12 residues. Germline V gene lookup returns CDR1 MNHEY and CDR2 SMNVEV (reference sequence). Trimming took 0 bases from V and 7 from J, leaving 6 bases between them. CDR3: CASSLSGGEAFF. CDR3 in DNA: TGTGCCAGCAGTTTATCGGGGGGTGAAGCTTTCTTT.

The chain is built from TRBV28 and TRBJ1-5; 7 bases fit TRBD1. J lost 7 bases, V lost 2 bases, and 2 bases had no gene match. This CDR3 spans 13 amino acids. Germline CDR1 and CDR2: MDHEN and SYDVKM. This CDR3 reads CASSLDRVQPQHF. The CDR3 bases are TGTGCCAGCAGTTTAGACAGGGTACAGCCCCAGCATTTT.